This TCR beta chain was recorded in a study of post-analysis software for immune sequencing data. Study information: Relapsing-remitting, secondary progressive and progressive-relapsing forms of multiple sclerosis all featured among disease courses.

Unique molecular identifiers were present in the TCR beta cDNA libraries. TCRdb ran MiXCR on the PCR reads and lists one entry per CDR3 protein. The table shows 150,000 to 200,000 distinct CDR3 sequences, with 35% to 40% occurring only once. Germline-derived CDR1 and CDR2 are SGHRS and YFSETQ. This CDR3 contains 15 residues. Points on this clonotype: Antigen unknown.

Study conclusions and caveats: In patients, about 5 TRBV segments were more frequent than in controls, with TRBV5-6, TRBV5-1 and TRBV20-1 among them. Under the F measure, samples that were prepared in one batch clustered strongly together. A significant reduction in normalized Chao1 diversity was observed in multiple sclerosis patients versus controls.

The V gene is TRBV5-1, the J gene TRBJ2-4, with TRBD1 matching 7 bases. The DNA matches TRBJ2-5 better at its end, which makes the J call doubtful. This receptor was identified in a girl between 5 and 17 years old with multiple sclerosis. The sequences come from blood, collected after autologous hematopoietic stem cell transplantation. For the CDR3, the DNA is TGCGCCAGCAGCATACTACAGGGGCCCCAAGAGACCCAGTACTTC. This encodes CASSILQGPQETQYF.